Listed here are 13 T cell receptor beta chains from one sample, sequenced in a study of shared clonotypes between healthy human individuals. The table came from immunoSEQ multiplex PCR; TCRdb's copy has only in-frame clones and leaves some out. The sample lists around 700,000 clones, approximately 79% occurring once. The sample was memory CD4+ T cells sorted from blood. Regarding subset: CD45RA-negative fraction. The receptors were sampled from a woman in her 30s in good health.

The chain recombines TRBV14 with TRBJ2-1; the match to TRBD2 covers 13 bases. Germline V gene data show CDR1 as SGHDN and CDR2 as FVKESK. The junction had 10 bases not matched to a gene; V was cut back by 1 base and J by 4 bases. The CDR3 contains 19 residues. The DNA for the CDR3 is TGTGCCAGCAGCCAAGCCCTGGAGACTAGCGGGAGGTTATACAATGAGCAGTTCTTC. Encoded protein: CASSQALETSGRLYNEQFF.

The rearrangement uses TRBV13 and TRBJ2-1; 7 bases match TRBD2. The CDR3 covers 14 residues. In germline, CDR1 is PRHDT, CDR2 FYEKMQ (reference sequence). With V trimmed by 10 bases and J by 4 bases, 10 bases remained unmatched. The CDR3: CATSGRAVYNEQFF. As DNA, the CDR3 is TGTGCCACCAGTGGGAGGGCCGTTTACAATGAGCAGTTCTTC.

J is TRBJ2-1 and V is TRBV7-9; 13 bases fit TRBD2. The CDR3 consists of 15 residues. V trimming: 2 bases; J trimming: 10 bases; junction bases outside the gene matches: 5. From germline, CDR1 is SEHNR and CDR2 FQNEAQ (reference sequence). The CDR3 region is CASSLTGLAGEEQFF. The CDR3 coding sequence is TGTGCCAGCAGCTTAACAGGACTAGCGGGAGAAGAGCAGTTCTTC.

This chain links TRBV5-1 with TRBJ2-7; no clear D. Trimming cost V 0 bases and J 0 bases, with 10 bases left between them. CDR3 size: 15 residues. Germline CDR1 and CDR2: SGHRS and YFSETQ. This CDR3 is CASSLDPAFSYEQYF. The DNA for the CDR3 is TGCGCCAGCAGCTTGGATCCAGCCTTCTCCTACGAGCAGTACTTC. The full variable domain, with the rest looked up from reference TRBV5-1 and TRBJ2-7, is KAGVTQTPRYLIKTRGQQVTLSCSPISGHRSVSWYQQTPGQGLQFLFEYFSETQRNKGNFPGRFSGRQFSNSRSEMNVSTLELGDSALYLCASSLDPAFSYEQYFGPGTRLTVT.

CDR3 bases: TGCGCCAGCAGCCACGGGACAGGGATTCTAGCCAAAAACATTCAGTACTTC. Translating gives CASSHGTGILAKNIQYF. This rearrangement joins TRBV4-1 to TRBJ2-4; 9 bases align to TRBD1. The CDR3 consists of 17 residues. With 3 bases clipped from V and 0 bases from J, the junction kept 6 bases outside the gene matches. The germline V gene has CDR1 MGHRA and CDR2 YSYEKL.

The V gene is TRBV7-9, the J gene TRBJ2-7; TRBD1 matches 9 bases. This CDR3 is built from 16 residues. After removal of 5 bases from V and 0 bases from J, the junction contained 8 bases not matched to a gene. The germline V gene has CDR1 SEHNR and CDR2 FQNEAQ (reference sequence). The chain's CDR3 is CASSLVTTGGSYEQYF. Written as DNA, the CDR3 is TGTGCCAGCAGCCTAGTAACGACAGGGGGCTCCTACGAGCAGTACTTC.

The V and J genes are TRBV28 and TRBJ2-2, with 15 bases that match TRBD2. CDR1 and CDR2 (germline): MDHEN, SYDVKM. CDR3 length: 18 amino acids. V dropped 5 bases and J dropped 3; count of bases not matched to a gene: 7. The CDR3 DNA reads as TGTGCCAGCAGTGGGCCGGGACTAGCGGGAGGCTACACCGGGGAGCTGTTTTTT. Translating it yields CASSGPGLAGGYTGELFF.

The rearrangement joins TRBV30 to TRBJ1-1; 8 bases fit TRBD1. Germline values: CDR1 GTSNPN, CDR2 SVGIG (reference sequence). The V gene end was trimmed by 2 bases and the J gene end by 1 base; junction bases not matched to a gene: 6. CDR3 length equals 15 residues. CDR3 in DNA: TGTGCCTGGAGTCAACAGGGGGTGCGGAACACTGAAGCTTTCTTT. It is translated as CAWSQQGVRNTEAFF.

This clone was seen a few times. The chain links TRBV15 to TRBJ2-7; 7 nucleotides align to TRBD1. Trimming removed 0 bases from V and 1 base from J; junction bases left unmatched: 9. Germline loops: CDR1 LNHNV, CDR2 YYDKDF (reference sequence). This CDR3 comprises 17 residues. The DNA for the CDR3 is TGTGCCACCAGCAGAGATCGTTCGACAGGGCTTTCCTACGAGCAGTACTTC. Its protein is CATSRDRSTGLSYEQYF. The full variable domain, its missing parts supplied by reference TRBV15 and TRBJ2-7, is DAMVIQNPRYQVTQFGKPVTLSCSQTLNHNVMYWYQQKSSQAPKLLFHYYDKDFNNEADTPDNFQSRRPNTSFCFLDIRSPGLGDTAMYLCATSRDRSTGLSYEQYFGPGTRLTVT.

The chain recombines TRBV25-1 with TRBJ1-4; D remains unclear. Germline-derived CDR1 and CDR2 are MGHDK and SYGVNS. CDR3 length: 13 amino acids. V lost 3 bases and J lost 7, with 9 bases in between. DNA for the CDR3: TGTGCCAGCAGTGAGGTCAAAGGTGAAAAACTGTTTTTT. This encodes CASSEVKGEKLFF.

To note about this clone: Within the sample, other DNA sequences also encode this same CDR3. The J gene is TRBJ2-1, the V gene TRBV5-1, with TRBD2 identical over 9 bases. CDR1 and CDR2 from the germline V gene are SGHRS and YFSETQ. V was pared by 5 bases and J by 6 bases, with 6 bases of the junction left unmatched. The CDR3 is made up of 14 amino acids. In DNA form, the CDR3 reads TGCGCCAGCAGGTATAGCGGGGGACTCAATGAGCAGTTCTTC. Residues: CASRYSGGLNEQFF.

This clone was observed once. The rearrangement joins TRBV6-1 to TRBJ2-3; TRBD1 is a possible D gene (5 bases). Trimming shortened V by 1 base and J by 0 bases, and 8 bases separated the two germline ends. Germline CDR1 MNHNS, CDR2 SASEGT. There are 15 residues in the CDR3. CDR3 DNA sequence: TGTGCCAGCAGTGAAGGGGGCAGAAGCACAGATACGCAGTATTTT. It codes for CASSEGGRSTDTQYF.

The chain recombines TRBV7-9 with TRBJ2-7; TRBD1 aligns across 10 bases. V shed 5 bases and J 7 bases; nucleotides not matched to a gene: 11. The CDR3 runs to 15 residues. Germline V gives CDR1 SEHNR, CDR2 FQNEAQ (reference sequence). CDR3 nucleotide sequence: TGTGCCAGCAGCGAACCGGGACAGGGGACGATAGAGCAGTACTTC. Translated, it gives CASSEPGQGTIEQYF.